This T cell receptor (beta chain) was sequenced during a study of OX40 agonist ivuxolimab in advanced cancers. V shed 0 bases and J shed 2 bases, with 14 bases lying between them. CDR3 length equals 18 residues. Germline V gene data show CDR1 as MGHDK and CDR2 as SYGVNS. Assay used: immunoSEQ multiplex PCR; TCRdb lists only in-frame clones, some missing. The table records around 73,000 clones, just under 90% of them present only once. The chain carries TRBV25-1 and TRBJ2-6; D may match TRBD1 or TRBD2 (5 bases each). This receptor was taken from an adult with an advanced solid tumor such as melanoma, head and neck, liver or kidney cancer. The sequencing here drew on CD4+ or CD8+ T cells sorted from blood, taken in a trial of the OX40 agonist ivuxolimab. CDR3 DNA: TGTGCCAGCAGTGAATATCCGGGACCGCGGGCTGGGGCCAACGTCCTGACTTTC. Translated: CASSEYPGPRAGANVLTF.